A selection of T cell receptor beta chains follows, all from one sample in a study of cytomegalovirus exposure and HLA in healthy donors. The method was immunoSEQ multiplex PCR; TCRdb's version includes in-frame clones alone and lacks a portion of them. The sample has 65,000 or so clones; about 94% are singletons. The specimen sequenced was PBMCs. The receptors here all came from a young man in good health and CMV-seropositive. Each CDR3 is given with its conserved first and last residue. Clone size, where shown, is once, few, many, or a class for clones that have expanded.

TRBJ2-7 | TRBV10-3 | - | CAISEGEIHEQYF
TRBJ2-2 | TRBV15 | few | CATSNDRAASGELFF
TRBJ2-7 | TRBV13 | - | CASSFGLAGVLGPREQYF
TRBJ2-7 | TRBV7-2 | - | CASSPRTNYEQYF
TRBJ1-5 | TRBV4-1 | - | CASSQTRLLGVHQPQHF
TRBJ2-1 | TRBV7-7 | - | CASSPSGQSSYNEQFF
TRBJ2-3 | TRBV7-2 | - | CASSLGLLAGGGDTQYF
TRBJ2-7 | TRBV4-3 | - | CASSQGTGPYEQYF
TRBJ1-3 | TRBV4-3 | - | CASSQVLEFSGNTIYF
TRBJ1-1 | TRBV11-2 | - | CASSLTGVEAFF
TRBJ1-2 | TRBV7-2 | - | CASSSVAHDYGYTF
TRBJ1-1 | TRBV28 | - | CASSPSTGGGTEAFF
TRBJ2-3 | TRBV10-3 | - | CAISEPSGGITDTQYF
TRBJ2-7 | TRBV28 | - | CASSYGGSLDEQYF
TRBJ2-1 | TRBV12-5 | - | CASGLGGSPNEQFF
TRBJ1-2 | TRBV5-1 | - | CASSFNQGQDELF
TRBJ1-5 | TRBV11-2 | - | CASSSGTGNQPQHF
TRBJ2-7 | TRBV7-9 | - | CASSLWGTGDFEQYF
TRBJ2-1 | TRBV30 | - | CAWMAIVGRTNEQFF
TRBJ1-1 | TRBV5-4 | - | CASSTGGMNTEAFF
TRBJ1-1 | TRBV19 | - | CASSIDPDREDTEAFF
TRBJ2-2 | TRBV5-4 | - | CASSLVTGRPGELFF
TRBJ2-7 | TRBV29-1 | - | CSVESVTESSYEQYF
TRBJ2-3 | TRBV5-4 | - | CASSLVWLAGGTDTQYF